Listed below are T cell receptor beta chains from one sample, sequenced in a study of response to subunit inactivated influenza vaccine. TCRdb fed the RT-PCR reads into MiXCR, producing one record per CDR3 protein. The sample has 560,000 or so distinct CDR3 sequences; 6% to 9% are singletons. Specimen: PBMCs from blood, collected about 24 months after vaccination. These receptors were collected from a man between 50 and 75 years old who received an inactivated influenza vaccine. Both conserved end residues are trimmed from each CDR3. Part of the rows lack a size; the others show once, few, many or a class for expanded clones.

clone_size: -
j_call: TRBJ1-2
v_call: TRBV4-1
cdr3_aa: ASSQDRSSLYGYT

clone_size: few
j_call: TRBJ2-7
v_call: TRBV11-2
cdr3_aa: ASSHRDVTVRHEQY

clone_size: many
j_call: TRBJ1-1
v_call: TRBV4-1
cdr3_aa: ASSRSGTGTEAF

clone_size: few
j_call: TRBJ1-1
v_call: TRBV28
cdr3_aa: ASSLSRAEAF

clone_size: many
j_call: TRBJ2-7
v_call: TRBV4-1
cdr3_aa: ASSRDSAAGYEQY

clone_size: -
j_call: TRBJ2-7
v_call: TRBV20-1
cdr3_aa: SANGGRVCEQY

clone_size: few
j_call: TRBJ1-6
v_call: TRBV20-1
cdr3_aa: SARDLYRASYNSPLH

clone_size: many
j_call: TRBJ2-2
v_call: TRBV5-1
cdr3_aa: ASSPTTSGGLGGELF

clone_size: few
j_call: TRBJ1-2
v_call: TRBV12-5
cdr3_aa: ASGDPSATSDGYT

clone_size: few
j_call: TRBJ2-6
v_call: TRBV7-2
cdr3_aa: ASSSRGGANVLT

clone_size: many
j_call: TRBJ1-1
v_call: TRBV5-1
cdr3_aa: ASSLSGWNTEAF

clone_size: -
j_call: TRBJ2-1
v_call: TRBV9
cdr3_aa: ASSPTGTNNEQF

clone_size: many
j_call: TRBJ2-3
v_call: TRBV7-2
cdr3_aa: ASSLEGGGTDTQY

clone_size: many
j_call: TRBJ1-1
v_call: TRBV12-3/TRBV12-4
cdr3_aa: ASSPTGGRATEAF

clone_size: few
j_call: TRBJ2-1
v_call: TRBV9
cdr3_aa: ASSVAGSNEQF

clone_size: -
j_call: TRBJ2-5
v_call: TRBV10-3
cdr3_aa: ATRQGEETQY

clone_size: -
j_call: TRBJ2-7
v_call: TRBV20-1
cdr3_aa: SARKNPLPPGYEQY

clone_size: -
j_call: TRBJ1-6
v_call: TRBV7-8
cdr3_aa: ASSLLTSGNSPLH

clone_size: -
j_call: TRBJ2-7
v_call: TRBV6-5
cdr3_aa: ASSYGPSGAGYEQY

clone_size: few
j_call: TRBJ2-7
v_call: TRBV12-3/TRBV12-4
cdr3_aa: ASRRGQGPYEQY

clone_size: many
j_call: TRBJ2-1
v_call: TRBV15
cdr3_aa: ATSRDIGEQF

clone_size: -
j_call: TRBJ2-7
v_call: TRBV2
cdr3_aa: ASRGTGKYEQY

clone_size: -
j_call: TRBJ2-7
v_call: TRBV20-1
cdr3_aa: SAARQGQQY

clone_size: few
j_call: TRBJ1-1
v_call: TRBV2
cdr3_aa: ASSPLTLAENTEAF

clone_size: many
j_call: TRBJ2-5
v_call: TRBV12-3/TRBV12-4
cdr3_aa: ASSLWVQETQY

clone_size: few
j_call: TRBJ1-2
v_call: TRBV14
cdr3_aa: ASSQPGQGDYGYT

clone_size: few
j_call: TRBJ1-1
v_call: TRBV30
cdr3_aa: AWSNSMNTEAF

clone_size: many
j_call: TRBJ2-5
v_call: TRBV20-1
cdr3_aa: SAMGLPETQETQY

clone_size: few
j_call: TRBJ2-1
v_call: TRBV4-1
cdr3_aa: ASSPRSAGVGNEQF

clone_size: many
j_call: TRBJ2-3
v_call: TRBV24-1
cdr3_aa: ATSDTGRTDTQY

clone_size: few
j_call: TRBJ2-7
v_call: TRBV9
cdr3_aa: ASSPSWTRSYEQY

clone_size: -
j_call: TRBJ2-2
v_call: TRBV28
cdr3_aa: ASSPRNAGELF

clone_size: few
j_call: TRBJ2-2
v_call: TRBV10-3
cdr3_aa: AARGLADNTGELF

clone_size: many
j_call: TRBJ2-2
v_call: TRBV11-2
cdr3_aa: ASSLVPMGGELF

clone_size: few
j_call: TRBJ2-3
v_call: TRBV7-8
cdr3_aa: ASSSSLQDTQY

clone_size: -
j_call: TRBJ2-1
v_call: TRBV11-2
cdr3_aa: ASSSLGRGGNEQF

clone_size: few
j_call: TRBJ2-1
v_call: TRBV5-1
cdr3_aa: ASSGTPGLSVNEQF

clone_size: many
j_call: TRBJ2-2
v_call: TRBV11-2
cdr3_aa: ASSHRWGNTGELF

clone_size: -
j_call: TRBJ2-7
v_call: TRBV28
cdr3_aa: ASSNPPGLAGVVGSYEQY

clone_size: -
j_call: TRBJ2-5
v_call: TRBV15
cdr3_aa: ATSRGAIQPGETQY